The 16 T cell receptor beta chains listed next were all sequenced from one sample in a study of CD8+CD57+ T cells in acquired aplastic anemia. For CDR3 and TCR beta VDJ profiling, genomic DNA was the template used. TCRdb used MiXCR to reprocess the reads, holding one entry per CDR3 protein. Of 95,000 to 120,000 distinct CDR3 sequences listed, under 60% are singletons. Sequencing was carried out using sorted CD4+, CD8+, or CD8+CD57+ T cells (not recorded which) from PBMCs. These receptors were taken from a human donor in good health, serving as a control.

The chain combines TRBV12-5 with TRBJ2-5, with 7 bases fitting TRBD2. The trim removed 3 bases at V and 5 bases at J, leaving 3 bases unmatched. CDR3 length: 13 residues. CDR1 and CDR2 from the germline V gene are LGHNT and FRNRAP. The chain's CDR3 is CASGFMGGETQYF. The CDR3 region has the DNA TGTGCTAGTGGTTTCATGGGAGGGGAGACCCAGTACTTC.

The rearrangement uses TRBV20-1 and TRBJ2-7; 10 bases are shared with TRBD1. V lost 3 bases to trimming and J lost 3 bases; unmatched junction nucleotides: 5. CDR3 length: 14 amino acids. Germline assignment: CDR1 DFQATT and CDR2 SNEGSKA (reference sequence). In DNA form, the CDR3 reads TGCAGTGCTAGCCGACAGGGGGCCCTCTACGAGCAGTACTTC. Translating gives CSASRQGALYEQYF.

J is TRBJ1-1 and V is TRBV24-1, with D uncertain. V was cut by 6 bases and J by 5 bases, with 18 bases left in between. The CDR3 has 15 residues. Germline-derived CDR1 and CDR2 are KGHDR and SFDVKD. The CDR3 coding sequence is TGTGCCACCAGTTACGGGTCTCACGACGGGACTGAAGCTTTCTTT. Translated, it gives CATSYGSHDGTEAFF.

A remark on this clonotype: One base away lies a much larger clone, so this may be a sequencing read error. The J gene is TRBJ1-4, the V gene TRBV13; D remains ambiguous. Germline CDR1 reads PRHDT; CDR2 reads FYEKMQ (reference sequence). The germline V and J ends were trimmed by 3 bases and 7 bases, with 18 bases remaining between them. CDR3 size: 16 residues. The DNA of the CDR3 is TGTGCCAGCAGCTTCCGGGCCGCAAACCTCAGTGAAAAACTGTTTTTT. Translation gives CASSFRAANLSEKLFF.

The chain links TRBV19 to TRBJ1-1; perhaps TRBD1 as D (5 bases). Between the trimmed V and J ends, which lost 9 bases and 1 base, there was a span of 9 bases. Per the germline V gene, CDR1 is LNHDA and CDR2 is SQIVND (reference sequence). This CDR3 region has 12 residues. The CDR3 sequence: CASTGQNTEAFF. The CDR3 nucleotides are TGTGCCAGCACCGGACAGAACACTGAAGCTTTCTTT. The full variable domain, its missing parts supplied by reference TRBV19 and TRBJ1-1, is DGGITQSPKYLFRKEGQNVTLSCEQNLNHDAMYWYRQDPGQGLRLIYYSQIVNDFQKGDIAEGYSVSREKKESFPLTVTSAQKNPTAFYLCASTGQNTEAFFGQGTRLTVV.

This clonotype showed up many times. J is TRBJ1-1 and V is TRBV5-6; the D is unclear. Looked up from germline, CDR1 is SGHDT and CDR2 is YYEEEE. The CDR3 totals 14 residues. Trimming shortened V by 3 bases and J by 3 bases, and 12 bases separated the two germline ends. Here the CDR3 reads CASSSDNGDTEAFF. DNA of the CDR3: TGTGCCAGCAGCTCCGACAACGGAGACACTGAAGCTTTCTTT. Combining the CDR3 with reference TRBV5-6 and TRBJ1-1 gives the whole variable domain DAGVTQSPTHLIKTRGQQVTLRCSPKSGHDTVSWYQQALGQGPQFIFQYYEEEERQRGNFPDRFSGHQFPNYSSELNVNALLLGDSALYLCASSSDNGDTEAFFGQGTRLTVV.

The chain carries TRBV25-1 and TRBJ2-4; D possibly matches TRBD1 or TRBD2 (7 bases each). This CDR3 comprises 16 residues. Per germline, CDR1 MGHDK and CDR2 SYGVNS. V shed 2 bases and J shed 6 bases, with 17 bases lying between them. This CDR3 is CASSERGVRDRNIQYF. Here the CDR3 DNA reads TGTGCCAGCAGTGAACGGGGGGTCCGGGACAGAAACATTCAGTACTTC. Full variable domain (rest looked up from reference TRBV25-1 and TRBJ2-4): EADIYQTPRYLVIGTGKKITLECSQTMGHDKMYWYQQDPGMELHLIHYSYGVNSTEKGDLSSESTVSRIRTEHFPLTLESARPSHTSQYLCASSERGVRDRNIQYFGAGTRLSVL.

The chain has TRBV24-1 and TRBJ2-3; the match to TRBD2 covers 11 bases. The CDR3 covers 15 residues. J lost 6 bases, V lost 5 bases, and 6 bases had no gene match. Germline V gene data show CDR1 as KGHDR and CDR2 as SFDVKD. The CDR3 DNA sequence: TGTGCCACCAGTGTAACTAGCGGGGGTCCGGATACGCAGTATTTT. It translates to CATSVTSGGPDTQYF.

This chain connects TRBV7-8 to TRBJ2-3; D not resolved. CDR1 and CDR2 from the germline V gene are SGHVS and FQNEAQ. The CDR3 runs 15 residues. With 2 bases removed from V and 6 bases from J, the gap between germline ends came to 15 bases. CDR3 loop: CASSLFSVIGDTQYF. The CDR3 DNA follows: TGTGCCAGCAGCTTATTCTCAGTAATTGGGGATACGCAGTATTTT.

This clonotype was seen only a few times. CDR3 amino acids: CASSSGPGASPLHF. DNA for the CDR3: TGTGCCAGCAGCTCTGGACCGGGAGCTTCACCCCTCCACTTT. The chain combines TRBV5-6 with TRBJ1-6, with D hard to call. This CDR3 comprises 14 residues. Trimming left V 3 bases short and J 9 bases short, with 13 bases between. Germline V gene lookup returns CDR1 SGHDT and CDR2 YYEEEE.

The rearrangement joins TRBV20-1 to TRBJ1-2; a possible D gene is TRBD1 (5 bases). CDR1 is DFQATT and CDR2 is SNEGSKA in the germline V gene (reference sequence). Deletions cut 0 bases from V and 4 bases from J, with 12 bases between. The CDR3 contains 14 residues. CDR3 nucleotides: TGCAGTGCTAGAGATGTCAGGGACCGCTATGGCTACACCTTC. Translated, it gives CSARDVRDRYGYTF.

This clonotype showed up many times. The V gene is TRBV4-3, the J gene TRBJ1-2, with D perhaps TRBD1 (5 bases). Trimming left V 0 bases short and J 4 bases short, with 18 bases between. The CDR3 is 17 residues long. The germline gives CDR1 LGHNA, CDR2 YSLEER. The CDR3 reads CASSQDPPDGGGYGYTF. CDR3 sequence (DNA): TGCGCCAGCAGCCAAGATCCCCCGGATGGTGGGGGCTATGGCTACACCTTC.

The chain joins TRBV9 to TRBJ2-7; 8 bases align to TRBD2. This CDR3 region has 16 residues. Germline V gives CDR1 SGDLS, CDR2 YYNGEE. V lost 5 bases to trimming and J lost 6 bases; unmatched junction nucleotides: 16. CDR3 DNA sequence: TGTGCCAGCAGTTCCCAAACCGGGACTAGTCTTCTCGAGCAGTACTTC. As protein: CASSSQTGTSLLEQYF.

On this clonotype itself: The junction and the germline gene differ at one end; a read error may be behind it. This rearrangement joins TRBV9 to TRBJ2-7, with D tentatively TRBD1 or TRBD2 (5 bases each). The CDR3 runs to 14 residues. Germline-derived CDR1 and CDR2 are SGDLS and YYNGEE. CDR3 protein: CASSVGGEFHEQYF. CDR3 nucleotide sequence: TGTGCCAGCAGCGTAGGAGGGGAATTCCACGAGCAGTATTTC.

This clonotype was detected ten times or more. This chain joins TRBV9 and TRBJ2-3; TRBD1 aligns across 7 bases. Germline V gene sequence: CDR1 SGDLS, CDR2 YYNGEE. The CDR3 runs to 17 residues. Trimming at V came to 3 bases and at J to 2 bases, leaving 12 bases not matched to a gene. CDR3 loop: CASSASPGQAITDTQYF. For the CDR3, the DNA is TGTGCCAGCAGCGCCTCACCCGGACAGGCGATCACAGATACGCAGTATTTT.

The CDR3: CASSLAGLPQETQYF. As DNA, the CDR3 is TGTGCCAGCAGCTTAGCGGGACTACCCCAAGAGACCCAGTACTTC. This rearrangement joins TRBV7-6 to TRBJ2-5; TRBD2 agrees at 7 bases. V was clipped by 0 bases and J by 1 base; unmatched bases: 2. In germline, CDR1 is SGHVS, CDR2 FNYEAQ. The CDR3 extends over 15 amino acids. The variable domain in full, with the rest retrieved from reference TRBV7-6 and TRBJ2-5, is GAGVSQSPRYKVTKRGQDVALRCDPISGHVSLYWYRQALGQGPEFLTYFNYEAQQDKSGLPNDRFSAERPEGSISTLTIQRTEQRDSAMYRCASSLAGLPQETQYFGPGTRLLVL.